The clone carrying this T cell receptor beta chain was seen only a few times. Original processing methods: Estimation of nucleated cell counts was performed using reference gene primer amplification. The repertoire was sequenced with immunoSEQ multiplex PCR; TCRdb's copy has only in-frame clones and lacks some. V, J and clone size derive from that table, while D and trimming were established from the DNA sequence. The data contain about 190,000 clones, around 85% of them singletons. The CDR3 length is 14 residues. From germline, CDR1 is SNHLY and CDR2 FYNNEI. V gave up 3 bases and J gave up 7 bases; unmatched junction bases: 3. The data belong to a study of blood T cell repertoires in COVID-19. Study background: The origin of the acute and convalescent COVID-19 samples was the United States, Italy and Spain.

This chain joins TRBV2 and TRBJ1-6; 7 bases are a match to TRBD1. This TCR was sampled from a woman aged 45 to 65 with acute or convalescent COVID-19. Sequenced input: peripheral blood. CDR3 residues: CASSEGQKNSPLHF. For the CDR3, the DNA is TGTGCCAGCAGTGAGGGACAGAAGAATTCACCCCTCCACTTT.